This T cell receptor beta chain was profiled in a study of identical twins. This clonotype has just a few counts. Germline CDR1 reads SQVTM; CDR2 reads ANQGSEA. The CDR3 sequence is 13 residues long. V was trimmed by 6 bases and J by 12 bases, leaving 21 bases between them. MiXCR was run by TCRdb on the 5' RACE reads, yielding one entry per CDR3 protein. The data hold 500,000 to 550,000 distinct CDR3 sequences, with around 20% observed a single time. These data are also associated with another study on T cells expressing NK-cell markers. In that study: Among eight sequenced donors, seven carried HCMV seropositivity while one was seronegative.

The sequence derives from a young woman in good health. What was sequenced was CD4+ T cells sorted from blood. V gene TRBV29-1 combines with J gene TRBJ2-1, with D hard to call. This chain's CDR3 is CSVTPGLSKGQFF. The CDR3 DNA sequence: TGCAGCGTGACCCCGGGTCTATCCAAAGGGCAGTTCTTC.